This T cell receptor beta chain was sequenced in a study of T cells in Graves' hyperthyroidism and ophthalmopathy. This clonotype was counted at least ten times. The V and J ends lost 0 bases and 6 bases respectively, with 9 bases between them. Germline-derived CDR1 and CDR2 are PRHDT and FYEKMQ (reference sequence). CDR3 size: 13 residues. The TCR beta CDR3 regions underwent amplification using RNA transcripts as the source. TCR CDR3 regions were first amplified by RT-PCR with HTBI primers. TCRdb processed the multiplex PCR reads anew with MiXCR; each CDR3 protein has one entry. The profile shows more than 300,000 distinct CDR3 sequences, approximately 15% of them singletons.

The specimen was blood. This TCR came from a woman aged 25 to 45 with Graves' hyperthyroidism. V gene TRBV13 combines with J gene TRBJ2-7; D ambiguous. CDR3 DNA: TGTGCCAGCAGCTTAGGCCTTGTCCGCGAGCAGTACTTC. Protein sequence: CASSLGLVREQYF.